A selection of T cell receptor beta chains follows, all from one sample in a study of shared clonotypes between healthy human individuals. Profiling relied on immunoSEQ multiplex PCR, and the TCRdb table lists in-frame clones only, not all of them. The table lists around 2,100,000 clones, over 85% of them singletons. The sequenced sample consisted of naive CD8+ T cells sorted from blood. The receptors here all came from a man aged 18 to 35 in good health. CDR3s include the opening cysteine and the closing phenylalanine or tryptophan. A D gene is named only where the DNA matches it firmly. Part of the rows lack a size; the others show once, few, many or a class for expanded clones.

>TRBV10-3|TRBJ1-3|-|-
TGTGCCATCAGTAACGGACTGGACTTTTCTGGAAACACCATATATTTT
CAISNGLDFSGNTIYF
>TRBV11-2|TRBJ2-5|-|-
TGTGCCAGCAGCCCTGGACCGAGGACGGATCAGGAGACCCAGTACTTC
CASSPGPRTDQETQYF
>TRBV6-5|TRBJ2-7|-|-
TGTGCCAGCAGTTACGCGGGGACGGCCTCCTACGAGCAGTACTTC
CASSYAGTASYEQYF
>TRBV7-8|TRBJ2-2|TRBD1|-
TGTGCCAGCAGCTACTCACAGGGGGTGGTTGGTAGGGAGCTGTTTTTT
CASSYSQGVVGRELFF
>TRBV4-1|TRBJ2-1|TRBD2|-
TGCGCCAGCAGCTCGCCGGGACTAGAGGATGAGCAGTTCTTC
CASSSPGLEDEQFF
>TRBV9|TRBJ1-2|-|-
TGTGCCAGCAGCGTAGAGGGGAACTATGGCTACACCTTC
CASSVEGNYGYTF
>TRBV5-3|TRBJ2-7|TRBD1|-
TGTGCCAGAAGCTTGGCTAGGGGACAGGGGGCTTCCGAGCAGTACTTC
CARSLARGQGASEQYF
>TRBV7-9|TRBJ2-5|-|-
TGTGCCAGCAGCCAAAAGCCGGGGACCCAGTACTTC
CASSQKPGTQYF
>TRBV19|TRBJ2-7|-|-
TGTGCCAGTAGTATAGCCATCAGTCGAACCTACGAGCAGTACTTC
CASSIAISRTYEQYF
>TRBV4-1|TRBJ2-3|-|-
TGCGCCAGCAGCCAAGATACTAGCTACTACAGCACAGATACGCAGTATTTT
CASSQDTSYYSTDTQYF
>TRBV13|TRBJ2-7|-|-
TGTGCCAGCAGCCAGGATTCCTACGAGCAGTACTTC
CASSQDSYEQYF
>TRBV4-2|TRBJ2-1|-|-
TGTGCCAGCAGCCAAGTATCGGGAATCGACAATGAGCAGTTCTTC
CASSQVSGIDNEQFF
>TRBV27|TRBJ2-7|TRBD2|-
TGTGCCAGCAGTTACACTAGCGGTTTCGAGCAGTACTTC
CASSYTSGFEQYF
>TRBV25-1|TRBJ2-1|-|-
TGTGCCAGCATCATTGACTCCGGGGGCCCCAATGAGCAGTTCTTC
CASIIDSGGPNEQFF
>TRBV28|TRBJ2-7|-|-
TGTGCCAGCAGTTGGCATCACAGGAATTCGGGATCCTACGAGCAGTACTTC
CASSWHHRNSGSYEQYF
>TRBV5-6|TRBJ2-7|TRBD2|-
TGTGCCAGCAGCCCGGCGGGAGCGTACACTACCCTCGCCTACGAGCAGTACTTC
CASSPAGAYTTLAYEQYF
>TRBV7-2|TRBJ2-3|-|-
TGTGCCAGCAGCTTAGCCCACCAGACAGATACGCAGTATTTT
CASSLAHQTDTQYF
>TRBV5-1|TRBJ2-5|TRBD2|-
TGCGCCAGCAGCTTGGTATCGACCTACCTTCGGACTAGCGGGAGGGAGACCCAGTACTTC
CASSLVSTYLRTSGRETQYF
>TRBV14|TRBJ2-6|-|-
TGTGCCAGCAGCCAAGGAGTCTCTGGGGCCAACGTCCTGACTTTC
CASSQGVSGANVLTF
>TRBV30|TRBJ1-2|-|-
TGTGCCTGGAGTGGGGCCGGATATGGCTACACCTTC
CAWSGAGYGYTF
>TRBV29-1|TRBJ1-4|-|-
TGCAGCGTTGAAGACGAGGGGTTGGATGAAAAACTGTTTTTT
CSVEDEGLDEKLFF
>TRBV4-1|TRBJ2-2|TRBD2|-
TGCGCCAGCAGCCCCCAGGGTAGCGGGGCCAGCGGGGAGCTGTTTTTT
CASSPQGSGASGELFF
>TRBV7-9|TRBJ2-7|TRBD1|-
TGTGCCAGCAGCTTAGGTACGGGGACAGCCTACGAGCAGTACTTC
CASSLGTGTAYEQYF
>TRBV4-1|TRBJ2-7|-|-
TGCGCCAGCAGCCAATCGGACTTCTACGAGCAGTACTTC
CASSQSDFYEQYF
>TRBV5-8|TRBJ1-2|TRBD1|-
TGTGCCAGCACCTTGACAGGGTTCTATGGCTACACCTTC
CASTLTGFYGYTF
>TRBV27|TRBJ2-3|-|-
TGTGCCAGCAGTTTACTAACGGCAGATACGCAGTATTTT
CASSLLTADTQYF
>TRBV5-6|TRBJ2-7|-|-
TGTGCCAGCAGCTTTGGACAGACCTACGAGCAGTACTTC
CASSFGQTYEQYF
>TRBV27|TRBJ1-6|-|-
TGTGCCAGCAGTCCTCCCCAGGGTCCCTATAATTCACCCCTCCACTTT
CASSPPQGPYNSPLHF
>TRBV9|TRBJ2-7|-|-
TGTGCCAGCAGCGTAGGGCTAGGGGAGACCTACGAGCAGTACTTC
CASSVGLGETYEQYF
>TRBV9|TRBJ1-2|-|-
TGTGCCAGCAGCGTAGTAGCTGGCTATGGCTACACCTTC
CASSVVAGYGYTF
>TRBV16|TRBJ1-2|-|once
TGTGCCAGCAGCCGTTCGACAGGCATTAACTATGGCTACACCTTC
CASSRSTGINYGYTF
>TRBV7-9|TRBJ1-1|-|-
TGTGCCAGCAGCTCAGGGGATATGAACACTGAAGCTTTCTTT
CASSSGDMNTEAFF
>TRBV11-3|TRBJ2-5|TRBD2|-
TGTGCCAGCAGCCTAGGGACTAGCGGGAGGGAATTCCAAGAGACCCAGTACTTC
CASSLGTSGREFQETQYF
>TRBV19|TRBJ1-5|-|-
TGTGCCAGTAGTATAGATGGCAGCATCAATCAGCCCCAGCATTTT
CASSIDGSINQPQHF
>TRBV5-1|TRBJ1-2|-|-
TGCGCCAGCAGCGCCGGAGCTTCGGAGGTGGATGGCTACACCTTC
CASSAGASEVDGYTF
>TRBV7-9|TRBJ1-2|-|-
TGTGCCAGCAGCTTAACGATAGGGACCAACTATGGCTACACCTTC
CASSLTIGTNYGYTF
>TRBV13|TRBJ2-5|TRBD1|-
TGTGCCAGCAGCTTAAGGGGGACAGGGGAAAAGACCCAGTACTTC
CASSLRGTGEKTQYF
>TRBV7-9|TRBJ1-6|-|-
TGTGCCAGCAGCTTACAAGGAAGTAATTCACCCCTCCACTTT
CASSLQGSNSPLHF
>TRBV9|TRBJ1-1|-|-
TGTGCCAGCAGCCTACAGATGAACACTGAAGCTTTCTTT
CASSLQMNTEAFF
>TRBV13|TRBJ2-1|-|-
TGTGCCAGCAGCTTAAGGTCTCCGGGGAATGAGCAGTTCTTC
CASSLRSPGNEQFF
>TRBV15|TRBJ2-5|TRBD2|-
TGTGCCACCAGCAGAGAGGGGAGGGAAGGCCTATACTTC
CATSREGREGLYF
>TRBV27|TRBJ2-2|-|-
TGTGCCAGCAGCCTCGCGAGCACCGGGGAGCTGTTTTTT
CASSLASTGELFF
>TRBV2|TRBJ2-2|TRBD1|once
TGTGCCAGCAGGGGAACAGGGGGCCGTGGGACCGGGGAGCTGTTTTTT
CASRGTGGRGTGELFF
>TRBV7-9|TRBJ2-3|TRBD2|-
TGTGCCAGCAGCCCGCGGTGGGGGGGGAGCACAGATACGCAGTATTTT
CASSPRWGGSTDTQYF
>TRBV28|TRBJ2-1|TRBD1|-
TGTGCCAGCATCTTGACAGGGGGGAACAATGAGCAGTTCTTC
CASILTGGNNEQFF
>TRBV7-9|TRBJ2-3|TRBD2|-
TGTGCCAGCAGCTCATCGACTAGCGGGGCAGATACGCAGTATTTT
CASSSSTSGADTQYF
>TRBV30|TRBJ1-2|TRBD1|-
TGTGCCTGGGAGAACAGGGGGCTGGGATATGGCTACACCTTC
CAWENRGLGYGYTF
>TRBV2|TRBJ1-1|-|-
TGTGCCAGCGACGAATTGAACACTGAAGCTTTCTTT
CASDELNTEAFF
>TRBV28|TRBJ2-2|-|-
TGTGCCAGCAGCTCGGACACGAACACCGGGGAGCTGTTTTTT
CASSSDTNTGELFF
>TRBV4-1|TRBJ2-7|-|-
TGCGCCAGCAGCCAACTTCCCCGGGGTACCTACGAGCAGTACTTC
CASSQLPRGTYEQYF
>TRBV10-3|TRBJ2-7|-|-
TGTGCCATCAGTGAGTCGGACAGTTCCTGGGGCGAGCAGTACTTC
CAISESDSSWGEQYF
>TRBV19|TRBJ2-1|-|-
TGTGCCAGTAGTATGGACAATAGCTACAATGAGCAGTTCTTC
CASSMDNSYNEQFF
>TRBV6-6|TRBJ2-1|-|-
TGTGCCAGCAGGGGGCCAACGGGAGAACACAATGAGCAGTTCTTC
CASRGPTGEHNEQFF
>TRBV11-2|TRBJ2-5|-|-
TGTGCCAGCAGCTTAGTCGCCGAGACCCAGTACTTC
CASSLVAETQYF
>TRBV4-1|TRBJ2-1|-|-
TGCGCCAGCAGCTCCCGTGGGGGCTCTCCGGACAATGAGCAGTTCTTC
CASSSRGGSPDNEQFF
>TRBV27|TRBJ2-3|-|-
TGTGCCAGCAGTTGGGGGGCGGGTGCAGATACGCAGTATTTT
CASSWGAGADTQYF
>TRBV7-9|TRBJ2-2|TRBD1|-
TGTGCCAGCAGCCCCGCTTCTAGGGGGCGGACCGGGGAGCTGTTTTTT
CASSPASRGRTGELFF
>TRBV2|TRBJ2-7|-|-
TGTGCCAGCAGGGAAGACTACGAGCAGTACTTC
CASREDYEQYF
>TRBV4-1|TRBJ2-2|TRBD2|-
TGCGCCAGCAGCCGACGGGAGGCCGGGGAGCTGTTTTTT
CASSRREAGELFF